These T cell receptor beta chains were read from a single sample in a study of CD8 T cells in Susac syndrome. TCRdb independently ran MiXCR on the immunoSEQ multiplex PCR reads; one entry per CDR3 protein. This table holds about 400,000 distinct CDR3 sequences, approximately 89% found once. Sequencing input: CD8+ T cells from PBMCs. All receptors derive from a human donor with multiple sclerosis. CDR3s include the opening cysteine and the closing phenylalanine or tryptophan. The D gene is left open where the match is weak. The size entry is marked missing in some rows and otherwise reads once, few, many or a size class.

CDR3nt	CDR3aa	v_gene	j_gene	abundance	d_gene
TGTGCCAGCAGTGAACGTAGAGGCGAGGCGAACACTGAAGCTTTCTTT	CASSERRGEANTEAFF	TRBV2	TRBJ1-1	-	-
TGTGCCTGGACAGCGGGTGGAGGGGACAATGAGCAGTTCTTC	CAWTAGGGDNEQFF	TRBV30	TRBJ2-1	-	-
TGCGCCAGCAGCTCGGGACTAGCGGGGCCGTACCAAGAGACCCAGTACTTC	CASSSGLAGPYQETQYF	TRBV5-1	TRBJ2-5	-	TRBD2
TGTGCCAGCTCACCCATCGGACAGGAGCAGTACTTC	CASSPIGQEQYF	TRBV6-6	TRBJ2-7	-	-
TGCAGTGCTAGAGACCTAGCGGGGCCCACCTACGAGCAGTACTTC	CSARDLAGPTYEQYF	TRBV20-1	TRBJ2-7	-	TRBD2
TGCAGCGTTGATAGTGGCGGGAGGGCCTACAATGAGCAGTTCTTC	CSVDSGGRAYNEQFF	TRBV29-1	TRBJ2-1	-	TRBD2
TGCGCCAGCAGCTTCTTCTCCGTCGCAGGGATGAACACTGAAGCTTTCTTT	CASSFFSVAGMNTEAFF	TRBV5-1	TRBJ1-1	-	-
TGTGCCAGCAGCGGGACAGGCGATGACTACGAGCAGTACTTC	CASSGTGDDYEQYF	TRBV5-4	TRBJ2-7	-	TRBD1
TGCGCCAGCAGCGGGGGGACAGGGTCTGGAAACACCATATATTTT	CASSGGTGSGNTIYF	TRBV5-1	TRBJ1-3	-	TRBD1
TGTGCCAGCAGTGTAGGGGGCTATGGCTACACCTTC	CASSVGGYGYTF	TRBV2	TRBJ1-2	-	-
TGTGCCAGCAGTACTAGCGGGATCAGCTCCTACAATGAGCAGTTCTTC	CASSTSGISSYNEQFF	TRBV28	TRBJ2-1	once	TRBD2
TGTGCCAGCAGCTTGGATGTTACTGAAGCTTTCTTT	CASSLDVTEAFF	TRBV5-5	TRBJ1-1	-	-
TGTGCCAGCAGTTTGTCCGGGACAGGGAACACCATATATTTT	CASSLSGTGNTIYF	TRBV27	TRBJ1-3	-	TRBD1
TGTGCCAGCAGCCGAGGTGCTTCGAAAAAAGAGACCCAGTACTTC	CASSRGASKKETQYF	TRBV28	TRBJ2-5	-	-
TGCAGTGCCGACCTGGGACTAGCGGAGCAGTTCTTC	CSADLGLAEQFF	TRBV20-1	TRBJ2-1	-	TRBD2
TGTGCCAGCAGGGTGAGGGGGAACACTGAAGCTTTCTTT	CASRVRGNTEAFF	TRBV27	TRBJ1-1	-	-
TGCGCCAGCAGGGACAAGTACACCGGGGAGCTGTTTTTT	CASRDKYTGELFF	TRBV23-1	TRBJ2-2	-	-
TGTGCCATCAGTGATGGTGGTTATGGCTACACCTTC	CAISDGGYGYTF	TRBV10-3	TRBJ1-2	-	-
TGTGCCAGCAGCCAAGAAGTCGGGAGCCCCAACGAGCAGTACTTC	CASSQEVGSPNEQYF	TRBV14	TRBJ2-7	-	-
TGTGCCAGCAGCTTAGCGCTAGGAGCAGATACGCAGTATTTT	CASSLALGADTQYF	TRBV7-7	TRBJ2-3	-	-
TGCGCCAGCAGCCAGGGCGCCGATGGAGCTTTCTTT	CASSQGADGAFF	TRBV4-1	TRBJ1-1	-	-
TGTGCCAGTAAGGCCAATGAGCAGTTCTTC	CASKANEQFF	TRBV19	TRBJ2-1	few	-
TGCAGCGTTGACTTGGGGGGAGTTTACTACAATGAGCAGTTCTTC	CSVDLGGVYYNEQFF	TRBV29-1	TRBJ2-1	-	-
TGCGCCAGCAGCCAGGGACTAAGCAATCAGCCCCAGCATTTT	CASSQGLSNQPQHF	TRBV4-1	TRBJ1-5	-	-